These T cell receptor beta chains were read from a single sample in a study of shared T cell receptors in the human thymus. Sequencing was performed with immunoSEQ multiplex PCR; in TCRdb, only in-frame clones are kept and a portion is missing. The sample shows hundreds of thousands of clones, approximately 95% of them seen only once. Sequences were obtained from thymocytes. Receptors were obtained from a human donor. Both conserved end residues are part of each CDR3. D genes are given only for firm matches. Clone sizes are given selectively: once, few, many, or a class where the clone is expanded.

D: NA
V: TRBV4-1
size: NA
J: TRBJ2-6
DNA: TGCGCCAGCAGCCAAGCGGGTACTGGGGCCAACGTCCTGACTTTC
CDR3: CASSQAGTGANVLTF

D: TRBD1
V: TRBV7-2
size: NA
J: TRBJ2-2
DNA: TGTGCCAGCAGCTTATACAGGGGGCGCAGCACCGGGGAGCTGTTTTTT
CDR3: CASSLYRGRSTGELFF

D: NA
V: TRBV30
size: NA
J: TRBJ1-2
DNA: TGTGCCTGGAGATCTCGGGTGTCGGTGAACTATGGCTACACCTTC
CDR3: CAWRSRVSVNYGYTF

D: NA
V: TRBV28
size: NA
J: TRBJ1-1
DNA: TGTGCCAGCAGTCGCCCTCGGTGGGGGGTGGAACAGAACACTGAAGCTTTCTTT
CDR3: CASSRPRWGVEQNTEAFF

D: NA
V: TRBV27
size: NA
J: TRBJ2-7
DNA: TGTGCCAGCACCCCGGGCCTTAGACACGAGCAGTACTTC
CDR3: CASTPGLRHEQYF

D: NA
V: TRBV6-1
size: NA
J: TRBJ1-2
DNA: TGTGCCAGCAGAAGGGACCCTAATGTCACCTTC
CDR3: CASRRDPNVTF

D: NA
V: TRBV7-8
size: NA
J: TRBJ2-2
DNA: TGTGCCAGCAGCTTAGCTCATGACACCGGGGAGCTGTTTTTT
CDR3: CASSLAHDTGELFF

D: TRBD2
V: TRBV27
size: NA
J: TRBJ2-7
DNA: TGTGCCAGCAGTTTGCGAAGCGGGGGTATCTCCTACGAGCAGTACTTC
CDR3: CASSLRSGGISYEQYF

D: NA
V: TRBV10-3
size: NA
J: TRBJ2-2
DNA: TGTGCCATCAGTGAGTCCCAGAAAAGGGCCGGGGAGCTGTTTTTT
CDR3: CAISESQKRAGELFF

D: NA
V: TRBV7-9
size: NA
J: TRBJ1-5
DNA: TGTGCCAGCAGCTTAGGGTCCGGTATTTTTAGCAATCAGCCCCAGCATTTT
CDR3: CASSLGSGIFSNQPQHF

D: TRBD1
V: TRBV6-1
size: NA
J: TRBJ2-7
DNA: TGTGCCAGCAGTGAAGCGATGGGACAGGGGAACCACGAGCAGTACTTC
CDR3: CASSEAMGQGNHEQYF

D: NA
V: TRBV7-7
size: NA
J: TRBJ2-5
DNA: TGTGCTAGCAGCTTAGTTGTAGGGGCCCAAGAGACCCAGTACTTC
CDR3: CASSLVVGAQETQYF

D: TRBD1
V: TRBV28
size: NA
J: TRBJ2-7
DNA: TGTGCCAGCAGTTTTCCGGGACAGCGATACTACGAGCAGTACTTC
CDR3: CASSFPGQRYYEQYF

D: NA
V: TRBV28
size: NA
J: TRBJ1-3
DNA: TGTGCCAGCAGTTTCATTGGTACTCCTCACTCTGGAAACACCATATATTTT
CDR3: CASSFIGTPHSGNTIYF

D: NA
V: TRBV14
size: once
J: TRBJ2-1
DNA: TGTGCCAGCAGCCAAGACTGGGCCGAGAACAATGAGCAGTTCTTC
CDR3: CASSQDWAENNEQFF

D: NA
V: TRBV10-3
size: once
J: TRBJ2-7
DNA: TGTGCCATCAGTGTCGGGAAGGTCTACGAGCAGTACTTC
CDR3: CAISVGKVYEQYF

D: TRBD2
V: TRBV2
size: NA
J: TRBJ2-3
DNA: TGTGCCAGCAGTCCTAGCGGGAATGGGCCGCAGGGGGATACGCAGTATTTT
CDR3: CASSPSGNGPQGDTQYF